Sequencing of this T cell receptor beta chain was carried out in a study of metastatic and nonmetastatic thyroid tumors. Regarding the study as a whole: A significant increase in TCR beta diversity was reportedly seen in malignant thyroid tumors relative to benign nodules, in blood and tumor.

Patients had received no treatment of any kind before thyroid surgery. Germline values: CDR1 LNHDA, CDR2 SQIVND (reference sequence). The junction had 6 bases not matched to a gene; V was cut back by 1 base and J by 0 bases. The CDR3 is made up of 17 amino acids. In the study's own analysis: Clinicopathological groups of papillary thyroid cancer showed CDR3 differences that were used to build a distant-metastasis classifier. TCRdb re-called clones via MiXCR from the PCR reads. The V and J calls shown here were made by TCRdb, not taken from the authors' results. The sample holds around 5,000 clones, 25% to 30% seen once. In its sample, this clone is medium-sized. What it binds is unknown.

The clonotype comes from a female donor with papillary thyroid cancer or a benign thyroid nodule (not recorded which). Some clones in this sample may be carry-over from other donors' samples. V is TRBV19 and J is TRBJ2-1; 7 nucleotides match TRBD2. The sequencing input was adjacent normal tissue. Here the CDR3 reads CASSIGRGGSSYNEQFF. DNA for the CDR3: TGTGCCAGTAGTATAGGGCGGGGCGGGAGCTCCTACAATGAGCAGTTCTTC.